What follows are 27 T cell receptor beta chains derived from one specimen sequenced in a study of blood T cell repertoires in COVID-19. The assay was immunoSEQ multiplex PCR, and TCRdb's table has in-frame clones only and misses some. The table has about 55,000 clones, 85% seen once. Sequenced sample: peripheral blood. Source of these receptors: a human donor in a cohort sampled during active COVID-19.

The rearrangement links TRBV6-5 to TRBJ2-4; tentatively, D is TRBD2 (5 bases). In germline, CDR1 is MNHEY, CDR2 SVGAGI. The CDR3 is made up of 13 amino acids. The V gene lost 7 bases and the J gene lost 6 bases, with 13 bases spanning the gap. The CDR3 spells CASTPGESNIQYF. CDR3 in DNA: TGTGCCAGCACTCCCGGGGAGTCAAACATTCAGTACTTC.

The rearrangement joins TRBV30 to TRBJ1-5; possible D gene TRBD1, 6 bases. V lost 2 bases to trimming and J lost 4 bases, with 12 bases between them. CDR3 length: 14 amino acids. CDR1 is GTSNPN, CDR2 SVGIG, per germline (reference sequence). CDR3 amino acids: CAWSLNRVNQPQHF. CDR3 bases: TGTGCCTGGAGTTTGAACAGGGTAAATCAGCCCCAGCATTTT.

The chain is built from TRBV24-1 and TRBJ2-1; maybe TRBD2 (5 bases). Germline V gene lookup returns CDR1 KGHDR and CDR2 SFDVKD. The CDR3 has 11 residues. The V end lost 11 bases, the J end lost 6 bases, and 10 bases lay between the germline ends. The CDR3 DNA sequence: TGTGCCATCGGACGGGGCAATGAGCAGTTCTTC. Protein sequence: CAIGRGNEQFF.

J is TRBJ2-7 and V is TRBV5-8; the D is unclear. CDR3 length: 14 amino acids. V dropped 2 bases and J dropped 6 bases, with 15 bases sitting between them. The germline V gene encodes CDR1 SGHTS and CDR2 YDEGEE. CDR3 sequence: CASSLRQTRSEQYF. The CDR3 nucleotides read TGTGCCAGCAGCTTACGGCAGACCCGGAGCGAGCAGTACTTC.

The chain has TRBV30 and TRBJ1-6, with TRBD1 identical over 8 bases. The CDR3 sequence is 14 residues long. Trimming took 0 bases from V and 7 from J; bases not matched to a gene: 2. Germline V CDR1 and CDR2: GTSNPN, SVGIG (reference sequence). The CDR3 loop is CAWSVAGGNSPLHF. As DNA, the CDR3 is TGTGCCTGGAGTGTAGCAGGGGGCAATTCACCCCTCCACTTT.

The sample holds one count of this clone. The V call is TRBV4-1, the J call TRBJ2-7; TRBD1 aligns across 9 bases. Germline V gives CDR1 MGHRA, CDR2 YSYEKL. The CDR3 length is 17 residues. The V and J ends lost 2 bases and 5 bases, in that order; junction bases with no gene match: 13. CDR3 in amino acids: CASSQWGLRDRANEQYF. The CDR3 coding sequence is TGCGCCAGCAGCCAATGGGGGCTCCGGGACAGGGCCAACGAGCAGTACTTC.

In its sample, this clone was seen a few times. This chain links TRBV6-5 with TRBJ1-2, with 10 positions matching TRBD1. Germline V gene lookup returns CDR1 MNHEY and CDR2 SVGAGI. The CDR3 has 16 amino acids. Trimming took 2 bases from V and 4 from J; bases not matched to a gene: 7. The DNA of the CDR3 is TGTGCCAGCAGTTACCTCCGGACAGGGGGTAGCTATGGCTACACCTTC. This sequence encodes CASSYLRTGGSYGYTF.

This clone was found a few times. This rearrangement joins TRBV7-9 to TRBJ2-7; 7 bases are shared with TRBD1. CDR1 is SEHNR, CDR2 FQNEAQ, per germline (reference sequence). The ends lost 2 bases at V and 3 bases at J; junction bases unmatched: 7. The CDR3 has 15 residues. The CDR3 region has the DNA TGTGCCAGCAGCTTACAAGGGGCAGGGGGCTACGAGCAGTACTTC. This gives the protein CASSLQGAGGYEQYF.

The chain recombines TRBV5-1 with TRBJ2-2; 9 bases line up with TRBD1. The CDR3 is made up of 14 amino acids. V lost 6 bases, J lost 3 bases, and 3 bases stayed unmatched. CDR1 and CDR2 from the germline V gene are SGHRS and YFSETQ. CDR3 in amino acids: CASTRTGDTGELFF. DNA for the CDR3: TGCGCCAGCACCCGGACAGGGGACACCGGGGAGCTGTTTTTT. The complete variable domain, with remaining parts taken from reference TRBV5-1 and TRBJ2-2, reads KAGVTQTPRYLIKTRGQQVTLSCSPISGHRSVSWYQQTPGQGLQFLFEYFSETQRNKGNFPGRFSGRQFSNSRSEMNVSTLELGDSALYLCASTRTGDTGELFFGEGSRLTVL.

This rearrangement joins TRBV15 to TRBJ2-7; 7 nucleotides align to TRBD2. J was trimmed by 0 bases and V by 1 base; bases with no gene match: 15. The CDR3 is 19 amino acids. Germline V gene sequence: CDR1 LNHNV, CDR2 YYDKDF (reference sequence). The CDR3 DNA reads as TGTGCCACCAGCAGAGTCGGCCTAGCGGAGAGGCGTCGCTCCTACGAGCAGTACTTC. This translates into CATSRVGLAERRRSYEQYF.

This chain connects TRBV24-1 to TRBJ2-7; D unclear. V lost 4 bases and J lost 1, with 7 bases in between. The germline CDR1 and CDR2 sequences are KGHDR and SFDVKD. There are 13 residues in the CDR3. The CDR3: CATSEGQSYEQYF. The CDR3 DNA is TGTGCCACCAGTGAGGGCCAGTCCTACGAGCAGTACTTC.

The V call is TRBV5-6, the J call TRBJ1-1; 8 bases agree with TRBD1. Trimming took 4 bases from V and 0 from J; bases not matched to a gene: 8. The CDR3 contains 16 residues. The V gene's germline CDR1 is SGHDT and CDR2 YYEEEE. DNA for the CDR3: TGTGCCAGCAGCCGCATGGGACAGGCAATGAACACTGAAGCTTTCTTT. Encoded protein: CASSRMGQAMNTEAFF.

The rearrangement links TRBV3-1 (or the pseudogene TRBV3-2) to TRBJ2-7; D is undetermined. This CDR3 spans 11 amino acids. The germline CDR1 and CDR2 sequences are LGHDT and YNNKEL (reference sequence). V shed 3 bases and J shed 3 bases, with 3 bases lying between them. CDR3 nucleotide sequence: TGTGCCAGCAGCCACAGCTACGAGCAGTACTTC. Translation gives CASSHSYEQYF.

The chain uses TRBV14 and TRBJ1-1; 8 bases fit TRBD1. Germline assignment: CDR1 SGHDN and CDR2 FVKESK. The CDR3 covers 15 residues. The trim removed 2 bases at V and 4 bases at J, leaving 6 bases unmatched. CDR3 protein: CASSQQQGESTEAFF. The CDR3 DNA sequence: TGTGCCAGCAGCCAACAACAGGGGGAGAGCACTGAAGCTTTCTTT.

The chain links TRBV2 to TRBJ1-1, with D possibly TRBD1 on 5 matching bases. Germline CDR1 SNHLY, CDR2 FYNNEI. The CDR3 is 12 residues long. With 6 bases removed from V and 11 bases from J, the gap between germline ends came to 16 bases. The CDR3 region is CASSTQGRDAFF. CDR3 nucleotide sequence: TGTGCCAGCAGCACGCAGGGAAGGGATGCTTTCTTT.

In its sample, this clone was seen a few times. The chain joins TRBV7-9 to TRBJ2-7; 10 bases fit TRBD2. The J segment lost 5 bases and the V segment lost 5 bases, leaving 12 bases of the junction unmatched. CDR1 and CDR2 (germline): SEHNR, FQNEAQ (reference sequence). CDR3 length: 16 residues. CDR3 sequence reads: CASSRIAGGSIHEQYF. CDR3 DNA: TGTGCCAGCAGCCGAATAGCGGGAGGCAGTATCCACGAGCAGTACTTC.

The CDR3 protein is CATRQGVAGELFF. CDR3 DNA sequence: TGTGCCACCAGACAGGGGGTGGCCGGGGAGCTGTTTTTT. V is TRBV24-1 and J is TRBJ2-2; 8 bases line up with TRBD1. The trim removed 7 bases at V and 6 bases at J, leaving 3 bases unmatched. In germline, CDR1 is KGHDR, CDR2 SFDVKD. This CDR3 has 13 amino acids.

The CDR3 reads CASRQIYNEQFF. The CDR3 DNA reads TGTGCCAGCAGGCAGATCTACAATGAGCAGTTCTTC. The rearrangement joins TRBV28 to TRBJ2-1; D is uncertain. V shed 6 bases and J shed 3 bases, with 6 bases lying between them. The V gene's germline CDR1 is MDHEN and CDR2 SYDVKM. This CDR3 contains 12 residues.

The chain combines TRBV3-1 (or the pseudogene TRBV3-2) with TRBJ2-5, with 10 positions matching TRBD2. The germline V gene encodes CDR1 LGHDT and CDR2 YNNKEL (reference sequence). The CDR3 consists of 15 residues. The J segment lost 5 bases and the V segment lost 5 bases, leaving 8 bases of the junction unmatched. The CDR3 DNA sequence: TGTGCCAGCAGCTCCCAGCGGGGGGGCCGCGAGACCCAGTACTTC. As protein: CASSSQRGGRETQYF.

V gene TRBV5-1 combines with J gene TRBJ2-2; D may be TRBD1 (6 bases). There are 15 residues in the CDR3. Germline CDR1 and CDR2: SGHRS and YFSETQ. V gave up 6 bases and J gave up 2 bases, with 14 bases separating them. CDR3 nucleotides: TGCGCCAGCAACACCGGACAGTTTAACACCGGGGAGCTGTTTTTT. Translation gives CASNTGQFNTGELFF.

This rearrangement joins TRBV19 to TRBJ1-1; a possible D gene is TRBD1 (5 bases). V dropped 5 bases and J dropped 0 bases, with 10 bases sitting between them. The length of the CDR3 is 14 residues. The germline V gene encodes CDR1 LNHDA and CDR2 SQIVND (reference sequence). This CDR3 reads CASSRREMNTEAFF. CDR3 in DNA: TGTGCCAGTAGTCGCAGGGAAATGAACACTGAAGCTTTCTTT. The full variable domain, completed using reference TRBV19 and TRBJ1-1, is DGGITQSPKYLFRKEGQNVTLSCEQNLNHDAMYWYRQDPGQGLRLIYYSQIVNDFQKGDIAEGYSVSREKKESFPLTVTSAQKNPTAFYLCASSRREMNTEAFFGQGTRLTVV.

The chain is built from TRBV6-5 and TRBJ1-2, with unresolved D. V was shortened by 5 bases and J by 8 bases, with 9 bases between the two germline ends. Germline loops: CDR1 MNHEY, CDR2 SVGAGI. This CDR3 region has 11 residues. The CDR3 DNA reads as TGTGCCAGCAGTAGGCCCGGGGGCTACACCTTC. Protein: CASSRPGGYTF.

The chain joins TRBV6-2 or TRBV6-3 to TRBJ1-1; D possibly corresponds to TRBD1 (5 bases). Between the trimmed V and J ends, which lost 5 bases and 1 base, there was a span of 11 bases. The CDR3 totals 14 residues. Germline V CDR1 and CDR2: MNHEY, SVGEGT. CDR3 in DNA: TGTGCCAGCAGTGAGGCCGGGGGGAACACTGAAGCTTTCTTT. This gives the protein CASSEAGGNTEAFF.

The J gene is TRBJ1-5, the V gene TRBV30; D call uncertain. The CDR3 sequence is 12 residues long. CDR1 is GTSNPN and CDR2 is SVGIG in the germline V gene (reference sequence). Trimming pared 5 bases from V and 6 bases from J, leaving 11 bases between. The CDR3 reads CAWGIAGQPQHF. In DNA form, the CDR3 reads TGTGCCTGGGGAATTGCGGGTCAGCCCCAGCATTTT.

This chain uses TRBV5-5 with TRBJ1-1, with 7 positions matching TRBD1. Germline loops: CDR1 SGHKS, CDR2 YYEKEE (reference sequence). J lost 6 bases, V lost 4 bases, and 12 bases had no gene match. This CDR3 region has 15 residues. The chain's CDR3 is CASSIRQGLSPEAFF. The CDR3 nucleotides read TGTGCCAGCAGCATCCGACAGGGCCTCAGCCCTGAAGCTTTCTTT.

The chain uses TRBV2 and TRBJ1-5, with D possibly being TRBD1 (5 bases). This CDR3 contains 14 residues. V was shortened by 6 bases and J by 6 bases, with 15 bases between the two germline ends. The germline CDR1 and CDR2 sequences are SNHLY and FYNNEI. This chain's CDR3 is CASRGRAGGQPQHF. The CDR3 region has the DNA TGTGCCAGCAGGGGACGAGCGGGGGGTCAGCCCCAGCATTTT. Full variable domain (rest looked up from reference TRBV2 and TRBJ1-5): EPEVTQTPSHQVTQMGQEVILRCVPISNHLYFYWYRQILGQKVEFLVSFYNNEISEKSEIFDDQFSVERPDGSNFTLKIRSTKLEDSAMYFCASRGRAGGQPQHFGDGTRLSIL.

CDR3 nucleotides: TGTGCCAGCAGCCCGCGACTCTGGACAGGACAAGATACGCAGTATTTT. This codes for CASSPRLWTGQDTQYF. The V gene is TRBV7-6, the J gene TRBJ2-3; 7 bases map to TRBD1. The junction had 13 bases not matched to a gene; V was cut back by 5 bases and J by 5 bases. CDR3 length: 16 residues. CDR1 and CDR2 from the germline V gene are SGHVS and FNYEAQ. The variable domain in full, with the rest retrieved from reference TRBV7-6 and TRBJ2-3, is GAGVSQSPRYKVTKRGQDVALRCDPISGHVSLYWYRQALGQGPEFLTYFNYEAQQDKSGLPNDRFSAERPEGSISTLTIQRTEQRDSAMYRCASSPRLWTGQDTQYFGPGTRLTVL.